Below are 14 T cell receptor beta chains sequenced from a single sample in a study of control samples from healthy donors and cancer patients. Using immunoSEQ multiplex PCR, the repertoire was profiled, and TCRdb retains in-frame clones only, with some absent. The table records 150,000 to 200,000 clones, about 92% of them present only once. Sequenced: blood. These receptors were obtained from a man younger than 40 in good health.

The CDR3: CASSERMASGGVPSYEQYF. The CDR3 nucleotides are TGTGCCAGCAGTGAAAGGATGGCTAGCGGGGGGGTTCCTTCCTACGAGCAGTACTTC. This sequence joins TRBV6-1 and TRBJ2-7; 12 positions match TRBD2. Germline lookup yields CDR1 MNHNS and CDR2 SASEGT. V trimming: 2 bases; J trimming: 1 base; junction bases outside the gene matches: 12. This CDR3 is built from 19 residues.

This chain uses TRBV4-1 with TRBJ1-5, with unresolved D. CDR1 is MGHRA, CDR2 YSYEKL, per germline. The CDR3 loop spans 18 amino acids. V lost 0 bases to trimming and J lost 1 base, with 16 bases between them. In DNA form, the CDR3 reads TGCGCCAGCAGCCAAGAGGCGGCGATAGGTGCAAGCAATCAGCCCCAGCATTTT. The encoded protein is CASSQEAAIGASNQPQHF.

The chain links TRBV4-3 to TRBJ2-7, with D tentatively TRBD1 (5 bases). CDR1 is LGHNA and CDR2 is YSLEER in the germline V gene. V dropped 0 bases and J dropped 0 bases, with 9 bases sitting between them. The CDR3 runs 15 residues. The CDR3: CASSQEKGFSYEQYF. In DNA form, the CDR3 reads TGCGCCAGCAGCCAAGAAAAGGGGTTCTCCTACGAGCAGTACTTC.

The V and J genes are TRBV27 and TRBJ1-1, with D maybe TRBD1 (5 bases). V was shortened by 5 bases and J by 1 base, with 11 bases between the two germline ends. The CDR3 is made up of 14 amino acids. Germline V gene lookup returns CDR1 MNHEY and CDR2 SMNVEV (reference sequence). DNA for the CDR3: TGTGCCAGCAGTCCAGGGTTGAGGAACACTGAAGCTTTCTTT. This gives the protein CASSPGLRNTEAFF.

The chain combines TRBV5-4 with TRBJ2-1, with 7 bases matching TRBD1. This CDR3 contains 13 residues. Germline V gene data show CDR1 as SGHNT and CDR2 as YYREEE (reference sequence). The V segment lost 4 bases and the J segment 4 bases; nucleotides outside the gene matches: 2. Here the CDR3 DNA reads TGTGCCAGCAGCACGGGACAGTACAATGAGCAGTTCTTC. Its translation is CASSTGQYNEQFF. Full variable domain (rest looked up from reference TRBV5-4 and TRBJ2-1): ETGVTQSPTHLIKTRGQQVTLRCSSQSGHNTVSWYQQALGQGPQFIFQYYREEENGRGNFPPRFSGLQFPNYSSELNVNALELDDSALYLCASSTGQYNEQFFGPGTRLTVL.

This rearrangement joins TRBV3-1 (or the pseudogene TRBV3-2) to TRBJ1-5; no definite D call. With 0 bases removed from V and 0 bases from J, the gap between germline ends came to 3 bases. Germline CDR1 and CDR2: LGHDT and YNNKEL (reference sequence). The CDR3 consists of 14 residues. The CDR3 bases are TGTGCCAGCAGCCAAGAATCTAGCAATCAGCCCCAGCATTTT. Residues: CASSQESSNQPQHF.

The gene calls are TRBV27 and TRBJ1-5; 7 bases agree with TRBD1. The germline CDR1 and CDR2 sequences are MNHEY and SMNVEV (reference sequence). Unmatched junction bases numbered 6, after V lost 5 bases and J lost 2 bases. The CDR3 totals 15 residues. In nucleotides, the CDR3 is TGTGCCAGCAGTCAGGGACAGAATCGCAATCAGCCCCAGCATTTT. The encoded protein is CASSQGQNRNQPQHF.

This clone has a single count. This chain joins TRBV18 and TRBJ1-5, with D uncertain. Germline lookup yields CDR1 KGHSH and CDR2 LQKENI. V lost 4 bases to trimming and J lost 5 bases, with 6 bases between them. CDR3 length: 12 residues. CDR3 nucleotide sequence: TGTGCCAGCTCACTCCAGGATCAGCCCCAGCATTTT. This sequence encodes CASSLQDQPQHF.

The genes are TRBV2 and TRBJ2-2; no definite D call. Per germline, CDR1 SNHLY and CDR2 FYNNEI. Trimming took 4 bases from V and 0 from J, leaving 15 bases between them. The CDR3 loop spans 17 amino acids. In DNA form, the CDR3 reads TGTGCCAGCAGTGGAACGATACTGCTCGCGAACACCGGGGAGCTGTTTTTT. Amino acids: CASSGTILLANTGELFF.

The V gene is TRBV3-1 (or the pseudogene TRBV3-2), the J gene TRBJ2-7, with D perhaps TRBD1 (6 bases). The germline CDR1 and CDR2 sequences are LGHDT and YNNKEL (reference sequence). The germline V and J ends were trimmed by 3 bases and 2 bases, with 20 bases remaining between them. The CDR3 is 17 residues long. The CDR3 DNA follows: TGTGCCAGCAGCCACAATCTCCGACAGGCTATAACCTACGAGCAGTACTTC. Its protein is CASSHNLRQAITYEQYF.

The chain uses TRBV19 and TRBJ1-4; 10 nucleotides line up with TRBD1. Germline CDR1 and CDR2: LNHDA and SQIVND (reference sequence). The ends lost 7 bases at V and 1 base at J; junction bases unmatched: 12. The CDR3 contains 18 residues. This CDR3 is CASTTLRQGAETNEKLFF. CDR3 bases: TGTGCCAGTACCACGCTCCGACAGGGGGCGGAAACTAATGAAAAACTGTTTTTT.

The chain employs TRBV5-1 and TRBJ1-6; 7 nucleotides agree with TRBD1. The CDR3 is made up of 14 amino acids. Per germline, CDR1 SGHRS and CDR2 YFSETQ. Unmatched junction bases numbered 7, after V lost 4 bases and J lost 9 bases. The CDR3 is CASSEGAPSSPLHF. CDR3 bases: TGCGCCAGCAGCGAGGGGGCCCCAAGTTCACCCCTCCACTTT.

A few counts support this clone. The CDR3 coding sequence is TGTGCCAGCAGCCAAGGGTCCTTGGGAGGCTACGAGCAGTACTTC. It specifies CASSQGSLGGYEQYF. The chain combines TRBV3-1 (or the pseudogene TRBV3-2) with TRBJ2-7, with D perhaps matching TRBD2 (6 bases). There are 15 residues in the CDR3. Germline V gene data show CDR1 as LGHDT and CDR2 as YNNKEL (reference sequence). The V end was cut by 1 base, the J end by 3 bases, with 13 bases between.

The chain links TRBV3-1 (or the pseudogene TRBV3-2) to TRBJ2-7; TRBD2 matches 13 bases. V lost 5 bases and J lost 5; bases outside the gene matches: 12. Looked up from germline, CDR1 is LGHDT and CDR2 is YNNKEL (reference sequence). There are 17 residues in the CDR3. CDR3 in DNA: TGTGCCAGCAGCAACGTTAGGCCGGGACTAGCGGGGAACGAGCAGTACTTC. It encodes CASSNVRPGLAGNEQYF.